Included here is one TCR beta chain sequence, with context. Its cognate antigen is unknown. Sequenced by immunoSEQ multiplex PCR; TCRdb stores in-frame clones only, minus some. The sample shows some 49,000 clones, around 79% of them seen only once. The CDR3 totals 15 residues. Germline V gene sequence: CDR1 MNHEY, CDR2 SVGAGI. V lost 7 bases, J lost 0 bases, and 12 bases lay in between. The sample is drawn from a study of OX40 agonist ivuxolimab in advanced cancers. Study context: Under the entry rules, prior anti-PD-1, anti-PD-L1 or anti-CTLA-4 therapy was allowed, and 35% to 40% had some. Partial responses occurred in Three dose-escalation patients, one with hepatocellular carcinoma and two with cutaneous melanoma.

Findings of the study overall: Expanded peripheral T cells had an undetermined antigen specificity. CD8+ T cells averaged more expanded clones than CD4+.

This TCR came from an adult with an advanced solid tumor such as melanoma, head and neck, liver or kidney cancer. The material sequenced was CD4+ or CD8+ T cells sorted from blood, taken in a trial of the OX40 agonist ivuxolimab. This chain connects TRBV6-5 to TRBJ1-4; D unresolved. The CDR3 loop reads CASTSWTATNEKLFF. As DNA, the CDR3 is TGTGCCAGCACTTCCTGGACCGCAACTAATGAAAAACTGTTTTTT.